The T cell receptor beta chain under discussion was sequenced for a study of blood T cell repertoires in COVID-19. In the study overall: From T cells, B-cell-depleted T cells, or PBMCs came the material, which was cDNA or gDNA.

The CDR3 spans 17 residues. V dropped 0 bases and J dropped 1 base, with 15 bases sitting between them. The germline V gene encodes CDR1 SGHRS and CDR2 YFSETQ. TCRdb's copy holds only in-frame clones and misses some; the assay was immunoSEQ multiplex PCR. The table has over 130,000 clones, roughly 86% seen once; the top ten hold under 7%. The chain recombines TRBV5-1 with TRBJ2-3, with a tentative D call TRBD1 (5 bases). Sequencing input: peripheral blood. This receptor was identified in a human donor in a cohort sampled during active COVID-19. The CDR3 loop is CASSLVLGRLGTDTQYF. CDR3 nucleotide sequence: TGCGCCAGCAGCTTGGTATTGGGGCGCTTGGGCACAGATACGCAGTATTTT.